This T cell receptor (beta chain) was identified during a study of CD8+CD57+ T cells in acquired aplastic anemia. The sequenced patients had an expansion of CD8+CD57+ cells seen by flow cytometry. Many counts were recorded for this clonotype. Genomic DNA, serving as template, underwent TCR beta VDJ and CDR3 profiling. TCRdb independently ran MiXCR on the reads; one entry per CDR3 protein. Found here are over 250,000 distinct CDR3 sequences, 56% of them singletons; the top ten hold 1% to 1.5%. The sequencing sample was made of sorted CD4+, CD8+, or CD8+CD57+ T cells (not recorded which) from PBMCs. The clonotype originates from a human donor with aplastic anemia.

The CDR3 protein is CASSQEGGTEAFF. CDR3 DNA: TGTGCCAGCAGCCAAGAAGGGGGCACTGAAGCTTTCTTT. The chain has TRBV3-1 and TRBJ1-1, with D tentatively TRBD1 (6 bases). This CDR3 spans 13 amino acids. Germline V lookup: CDR1 LGHDT, CDR2 YNNKEL (reference sequence). The V and J ends lost 0 bases and 4 bases respectively, with 6 bases between them.